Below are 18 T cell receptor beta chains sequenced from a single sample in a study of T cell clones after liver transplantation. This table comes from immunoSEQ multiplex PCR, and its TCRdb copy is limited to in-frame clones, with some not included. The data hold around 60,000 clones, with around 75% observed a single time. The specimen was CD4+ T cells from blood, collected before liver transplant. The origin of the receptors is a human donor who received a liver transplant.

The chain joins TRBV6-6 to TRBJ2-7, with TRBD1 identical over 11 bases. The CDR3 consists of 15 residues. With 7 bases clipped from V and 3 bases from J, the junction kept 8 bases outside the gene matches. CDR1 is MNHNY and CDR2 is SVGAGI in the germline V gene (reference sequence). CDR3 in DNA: TGTGCCAGCACCCGGACAGGGGGCCCCTACTACGAGCAGTACTTC. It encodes CASTRTGGPYYEQYF.

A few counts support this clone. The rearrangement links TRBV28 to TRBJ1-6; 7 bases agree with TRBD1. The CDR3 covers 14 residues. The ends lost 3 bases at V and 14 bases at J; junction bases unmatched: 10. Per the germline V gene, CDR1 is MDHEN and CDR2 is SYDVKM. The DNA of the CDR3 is TGTGCCAGCAGTTTTGAGGGACAGTGGAGATCCCTCCACTTT. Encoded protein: CASSFEGQWRSLHF.

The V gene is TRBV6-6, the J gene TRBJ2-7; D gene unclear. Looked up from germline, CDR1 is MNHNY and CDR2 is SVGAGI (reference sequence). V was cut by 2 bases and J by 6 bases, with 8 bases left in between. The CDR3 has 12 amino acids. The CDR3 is CASSYPTREQYF. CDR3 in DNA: TGTGCCAGCAGTTACCCTACCCGCGAGCAGTACTTC.

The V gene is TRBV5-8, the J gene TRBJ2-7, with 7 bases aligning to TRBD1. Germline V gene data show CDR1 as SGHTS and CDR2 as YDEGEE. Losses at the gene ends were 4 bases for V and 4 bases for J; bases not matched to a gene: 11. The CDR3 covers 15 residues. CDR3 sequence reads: CASSAAPTGSYEQYF. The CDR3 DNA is TGTGCCAGCAGCGCGGCCCCGACAGGGTCGTACGAGCAGTACTTC. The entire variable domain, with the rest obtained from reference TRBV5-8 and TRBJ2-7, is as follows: EAGVTQSPTHLIKTRGQQATLRCSPISGHTSVYWYQQALGLGLQFLLWYDEGEERNRGNFPPRFSGRQFPNYSSELNVNALELEDSALYLCASSAAPTGSYEQYFGPGTRLTVT.

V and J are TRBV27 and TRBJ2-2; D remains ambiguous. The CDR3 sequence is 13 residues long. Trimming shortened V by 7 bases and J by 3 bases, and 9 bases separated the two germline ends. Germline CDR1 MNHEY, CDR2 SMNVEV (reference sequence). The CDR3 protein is CASTRLDTGELFF. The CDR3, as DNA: TGTGCCAGCACCCGACTCGACACCGGGGAGCTGTTTTTT.

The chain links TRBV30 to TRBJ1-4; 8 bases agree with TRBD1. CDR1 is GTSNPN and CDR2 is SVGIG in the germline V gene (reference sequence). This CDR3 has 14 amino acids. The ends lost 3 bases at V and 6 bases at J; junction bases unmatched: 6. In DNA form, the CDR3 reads TGTGCCTGGAGCAAGGACAGGGTGGATGAAAAACTGTTTTTT. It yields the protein CAWSKDRVDEKLFF.

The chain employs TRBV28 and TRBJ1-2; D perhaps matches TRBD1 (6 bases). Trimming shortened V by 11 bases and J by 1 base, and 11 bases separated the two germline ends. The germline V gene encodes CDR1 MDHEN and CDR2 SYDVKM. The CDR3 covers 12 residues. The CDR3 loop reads CAGQTSNYGYTF. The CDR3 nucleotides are TGTGCCGGACAGACCAGTAACTATGGCTACACCTTC.

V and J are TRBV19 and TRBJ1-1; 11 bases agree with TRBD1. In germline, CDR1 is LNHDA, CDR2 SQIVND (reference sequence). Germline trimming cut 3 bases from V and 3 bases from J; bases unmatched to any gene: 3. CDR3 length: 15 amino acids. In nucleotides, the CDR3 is TGTGCCAGTAGTATTGGGACAGGGGGTCACACTGAAGCTTTCTTT. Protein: CASSIGTGGHTEAFF.

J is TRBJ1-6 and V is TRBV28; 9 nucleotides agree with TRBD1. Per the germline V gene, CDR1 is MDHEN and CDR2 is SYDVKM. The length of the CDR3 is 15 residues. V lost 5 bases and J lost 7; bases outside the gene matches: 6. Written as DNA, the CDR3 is TGTGCCAGCAGTCCCACAGGGGGCGGAAATTCACCCCTCCACTTT. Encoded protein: CASSPTGGGNSPLHF.

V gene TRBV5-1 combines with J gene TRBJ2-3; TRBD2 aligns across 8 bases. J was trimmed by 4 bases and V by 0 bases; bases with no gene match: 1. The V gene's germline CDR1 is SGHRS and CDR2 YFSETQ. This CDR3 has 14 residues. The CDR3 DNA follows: TGCGCCAGCAGCTTGGAGCGGGGGCCAGATACGCAGTATTTT. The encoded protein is CASSLERGPDTQYF.

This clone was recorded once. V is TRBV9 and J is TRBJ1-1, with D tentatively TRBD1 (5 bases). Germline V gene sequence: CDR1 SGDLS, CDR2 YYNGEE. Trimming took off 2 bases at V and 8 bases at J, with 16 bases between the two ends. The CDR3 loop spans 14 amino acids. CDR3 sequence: CASSVSVSQGEAFF. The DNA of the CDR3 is TGTGCCAGCAGCGTGTCTGTCTCTCAGGGCGAAGCTTTCTTT.

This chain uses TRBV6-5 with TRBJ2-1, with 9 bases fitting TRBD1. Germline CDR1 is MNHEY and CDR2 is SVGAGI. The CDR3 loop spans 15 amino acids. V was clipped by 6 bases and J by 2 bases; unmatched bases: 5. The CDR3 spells CASRTGGWTYNEQFF. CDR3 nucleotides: TGTGCCAGCAGAACAGGGGGCTGGACCTACAATGAGCAGTTCTTC.

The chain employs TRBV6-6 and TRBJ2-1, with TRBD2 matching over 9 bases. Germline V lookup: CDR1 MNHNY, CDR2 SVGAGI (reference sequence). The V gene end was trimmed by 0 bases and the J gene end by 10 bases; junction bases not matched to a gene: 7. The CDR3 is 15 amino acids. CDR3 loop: CASSYSGRGGYEQFF. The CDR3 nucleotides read TGTGCCAGCAGTTACTCGGGGCGGGGGGGGTACGAGCAGTTCTTC.

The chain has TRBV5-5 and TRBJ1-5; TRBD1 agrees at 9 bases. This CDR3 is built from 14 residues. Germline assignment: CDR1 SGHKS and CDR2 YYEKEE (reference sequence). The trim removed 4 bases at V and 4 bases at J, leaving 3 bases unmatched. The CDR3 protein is CASSRTGANQPQHF. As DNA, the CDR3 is TGTGCCAGCAGCCGGACAGGGGCTAATCAGCCCCAGCATTTT.

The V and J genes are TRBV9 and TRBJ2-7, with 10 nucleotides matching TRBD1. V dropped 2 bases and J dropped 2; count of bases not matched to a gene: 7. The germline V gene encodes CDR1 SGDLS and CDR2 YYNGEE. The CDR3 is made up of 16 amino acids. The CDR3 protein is CASSVAGTGATYEQYF. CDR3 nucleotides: TGTGCCAGCAGCGTTGCCGGGACAGGGGCTACCTACGAGCAGTACTTC.

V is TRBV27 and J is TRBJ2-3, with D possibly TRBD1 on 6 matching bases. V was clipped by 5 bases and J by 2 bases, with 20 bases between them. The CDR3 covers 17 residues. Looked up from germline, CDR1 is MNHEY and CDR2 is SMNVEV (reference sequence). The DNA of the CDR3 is TGTGCCAGCAGTCTCGGCTTGACAGGTTCCTACACAGATACGCAGTATTTT. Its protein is CASSLGLTGSYTDTQYF.

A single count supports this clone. The CDR3 loop reads CASSQVMVAGGDTQYF. DNA of the CDR3: TGTGCCAGCAGCCAAGTGATGGTAGCGGGGGGGGATACGCAGTATTTT. The V gene is TRBV4-2, the J gene TRBJ2-3, with TRBD2 matching over 11 bases. The CDR3 totals 16 residues. After removal of 1 base from V and 6 bases from J, the junction contained 6 bases not matched to a gene. Per the germline V gene, CDR1 is LGHNA and CDR2 is YNFKEQ.

CDR3 sequence: CASSLDPGAAQYF. DNA of the CDR3: TGTGCCAGCAGCTTAGATCCGGGTGCCGCGCAGTATTTT. The rearrangement uses TRBV11-3 and TRBJ2-3; unclear D gene. V lost 0 bases, J lost 10 bases, and 11 bases lay in between. The CDR3 contains 13 residues. From germline, CDR1 is SGHNT and CDR2 YENEEA.